The 30 T cell receptor beta chains presented below share a single source sample, sequenced in a study of T-cell reconstitution after alpha-beta-depleted transplantation in children. Preparation of the TCRbeta library involved a method that used unique molecular identifiers. Each CDR3 protein gets one entry after TCRdb re-called the PCR reads with MiXCR. This sample has approximately 300,000 distinct CDR3 sequences, with 9.5% to 13% found just once. The starting material was PBMCs, obtained before TCRalphabeta/CD19-depleted stem cell transplant. These receptors originate from a boy younger than two with acute myeloid leukemia, due to receive a stem cell transplant.

In its sample, this clonotype was seen many times. V usage is TRBV6-5 and J usage is TRBJ2-4, with unresolved D. Germline V CDR1 and CDR2: MNHEY, SVGAGI. V lost 4 bases and J lost 0, with 13 bases in between. This CDR3 spans 16 amino acids. The DNA of the CDR3 is TGTGCCAGCAGTTCCCCCCGCACCGAAGCCAAAAACATTCAGTACTTC. It translates to CASSSPRTEAKNIQYF.

This clonotype was counted ten times or more. The chain recombines TRBV18 with TRBJ2-1; 7 bases fit TRBD2. After removal of 6 bases from V and 3 bases from J, the junction contained 11 bases not matched to a gene. CDR3 length: 16 amino acids. Germline CDR1 and CDR2: KGHSH and LQKENI. CDR3: CASSPMYLAVYNEQFF. In nucleotides, the CDR3 is TGTGCCAGCTCTCCCATGTACCTAGCGGTCTACAATGAGCAGTTCTTC.

This clonotype was counted many times. The J gene is TRBJ1-6, the V gene TRBV5-1; TRBD1 might be the D (5 bases). V gave up 5 bases and J gave up 8 bases, with 8 bases separating them. CDR1 and CDR2 from the germline V gene are SGHRS and YFSETQ. The CDR3 loop spans 12 amino acids. DNA for the CDR3: TGCGCCAGCAGGATGGGGGATTCACCCCTCCACTTT. This codes for CASRMGDSPLHF.

This clonotype was observed at least ten times. The V call is TRBV28, the J call TRBJ2-1, with 14 bases that match TRBD2. The CDR3 loop spans 16 amino acids. From germline, CDR1 is MDHEN and CDR2 SYDVKM. The V and J ends lost 4 bases and 8 bases, in that order; junction bases with no gene match: 7. The CDR3 sequence is CASSSREGLAGDEQFF. The CDR3 region has the DNA TGTGCCAGCAGTTCTCGGGAGGGACTAGCGGGAGATGAGCAGTTCTTC.

This clonotype has ten or more counts. The gene calls are TRBV29-1 and TRBJ2-3, with D perhaps being TRBD1 or TRBD2 (5 bases each). Trimming cost V 4 bases and J 4 bases, with 12 bases left between them. The CDR3 length is 13 residues. Germline assignment: CDR1 SQVTM and CDR2 ANQGSEA. The CDR3 region has the DNA TGCAGCGTTGGTGGCCAGGGAGCAGATACGCAGTATTTT. Translated: CSVGGQGADTQYF.

This clonotype showed up many times. J is TRBJ2-3 and V is TRBV7-3, with 7 bases matching TRBD1. Germline CDR1 is SGHTA and CDR2 is FQGTGA. V trimming: 5 bases; J trimming: 4 bases; junction bases outside the gene matches: 18. CDR3 length equals 18 residues. The DNA for the CDR3 is TGTGCCAGCAGCCTTTCAGGGGGAAGAATGTTGTACGCAGATACGCAGTATTTT. It encodes CASSLSGGRMLYADTQYF.

This clonotype was detected only a few times. The rearrangement joins TRBV28 to TRBJ2-7, with 8 bases identical to TRBD2. The CDR3 runs 15 residues. Germline CDR1 reads MDHEN; CDR2 reads SYDVKM. The V and J ends lost 2 bases and 0 bases, in that order; junction bases with no gene match: 3. The CDR3 nucleotides read TGTGCCAGCAGTTTACCCAGCGGGAGCTCCTACGAGCAGTACTTC. The encoded protein is CASSLPSGSSYEQYF. Filled out from reference TRBV28 and TRBJ2-7, the complete variable domain reads DVKVTQSSRYLVKRTGEKVFLECVQDMDHENMFWYRQDPGLGLRLIYFSYDVKMKEKGDIPEGYSVSREKKERFSLILESASTNQTSMYLCASSLPSGSSYEQYFGPGTRLTVT.

This clonotype has a handful of counts. Here the CDR3 DNA reads TGTGCCATCAGTCCCGGAGGGAGCTCCTACGAGCAGTACTTC. Its translation: CAISPGGSSYEQYF. The rearrangement joins TRBV10-3 to TRBJ2-7; possible D gene TRBD2, 6 bases. The CDR3 has 14 amino acids. Germline V gives CDR1 ENHRY, CDR2 SYGVKD. Trimming left V 5 bases short and J 0 bases short, with 11 bases between.

This clonotype was seen ten or more times. CDR3 in DNA: TGTGCCAGCAGTTACCGGGAAGTGACCCAAGAGACCCAGTACTTC. This encodes CASSYREVTQETQYF. The chain links TRBV28 to TRBJ2-5; D is perhaps TRBD2 (5 bases). Looked up from germline, CDR1 is MDHEN and CDR2 is SYDVKM. Trimming removed 4 bases at V and 1 base at J, with 13 bases between. This CDR3 has 15 amino acids.

This clonotype was seen many times. V usage is TRBV20-1 and J usage is TRBJ1-5, with 10 bases identical to TRBD1. Trimming took 5 bases from V and 3 from J; bases not matched to a gene: 10. Per germline, CDR1 DFQATT and CDR2 SNEGSKA (reference sequence). The CDR3 has 16 residues. The CDR3 is CSAQDRGKLVNQPQHF. CDR3 bases: TGCAGTGCTCAGGACAGGGGGAAGTTGGTCAATCAGCCCCAGCATTTT.

In its sample, this clonotype was seen many times. J is TRBJ2-5 and V is TRBV7-9; 8 bases agree with TRBD1. J was trimmed by 5 bases and V by 3 bases; bases with no gene match: 11. CDR3 length equals 16 residues. Looked up from germline, CDR1 is SEHNR and CDR2 is FQNEAQ (reference sequence). CDR3 sequence: CASSFGQGSLYETQYF. For the CDR3, the DNA is TGTGCCAGCAGCTTCGGACAGGGTAGTTTGTATGAGACCCAGTACTTC.

This clonotype was picked up many times. The rearrangement links TRBV3-1 to TRBJ2-7; possible D gene TRBD2, 5 bases. CDR3 length: 16 residues. The V end was cut by 1 base, the J end by 3 bases, with 16 bases between. CDR1 LGHDT and CDR2 YNNKEL come from the germline V gene (reference sequence). The CDR3 sequence: CASSQGSGGGFYEQYF. The CDR3 DNA reads TGTGCCAGCAGCCAAGGGTCAGGTGGAGGTTTCTACGAGCAGTACTTC.

V gene TRBV18 combines with J gene TRBJ1-4; 7 bases agree with TRBD1. Germline V lookup: CDR1 KGHSH, CDR2 LQKENI. The ends lost 3 bases at V and 4 bases at J; junction bases unmatched: 5. This CDR3 is 15 amino acids long. CDR3 DNA: TGTGCCAGCTCACCCCTCGGGACAGTTAATGAAAAACTGTTTTTT. Its protein product is CASSPLGTVNEKLFF. Using reference TRBV18 and TRBJ1-4 for the parts outside the CDR3, the full variable domain is NAGVMQNPRHLVRRRGQEARLRCSPMKGHSHVYWYRQLPEEGLKFMVYLQKENIIDESGMPKERFSAEFPKEGPSILRIQQVVRGDSAAYFCASSPLGTVNEKLFFGSGTQLSVL.

In this sample, this clonotype turned up many times. The chain has TRBV7-9 and TRBJ1-2, with D possibly TRBD1 on 6 matching bases. Per the germline V gene, CDR1 is SEHNR and CDR2 is FQNEAQ (reference sequence). The V end lost 3 bases, the J end lost 2 bases, and 7 bases lay between the germline ends. The CDR3 length is 13 residues. The CDR3 region has the DNA TGTGCCAGCAGCTTTACAGGGAACTATGGCTACACCTTC. This translates into CASSFTGNYGYTF.

This clonotype has just a few counts. The chain recombines TRBV5-1 with TRBJ2-7; TRBD1 matches 8 bases. The germline V gene encodes CDR1 SGHRS and CDR2 YFSETQ. This CDR3 comprises 16 residues. With 1 base clipped from V and 3 bases from J, the junction kept 9 bases outside the gene matches. CDR3 amino acids: CASSLLSTGAIYEQYF. As DNA, the CDR3 is TGCGCCAGCAGCTTGCTTTCGACAGGGGCAATCTACGAGCAGTACTTC.

On this clonotype: A much larger clone is a single base away; this may be a read error. The V and J genes are TRBV7-3 and TRBJ1-4; D remains ambiguous. Germline CDR1 SGHTA, CDR2 FQGTGA. The CDR3 runs 10 residues. Here the CDR3 reads CASILKELFF. The CDR3 DNA sequence: TGTGCCAGCATCTTAAAAGAACTGTTTTTT.

This clonotype was seen many times. V usage is TRBV5-1 and J usage is TRBJ2-1, with D perhaps being TRBD1 or TRBD2 (5 bases each). V was cut by 0 bases and J by 5 bases, with 12 bases left in between. CDR1 and CDR2 (germline): SGHRS, YFSETQ. This CDR3 comprises 15 residues. The CDR3: CASSLEADTNNEQFF. CDR3 nucleotides: TGCGCCAGCAGCTTGGAAGCGGACACGAACAATGAGCAGTTCTTC.

This clonotype was seen more than once but under ten times. The rearrangement joins TRBV5-5 to TRBJ2-2; TRBD2 might be the D (6 bases). The CDR3 consists of 16 residues. V lost 4 bases and J 3 bases, leaving 16 bases between the germline ends. Per the germline V gene, CDR1 is SGHKS and CDR2 is YYEKEE (reference sequence). In DNA form, the CDR3 reads TGTGCCAGCAGCCGCCGGGACCGGGGGTACACCGGGGAGCTGTTTTTT. Its protein product is CASSRRDRGYTGELFF.

This clonotype was seen at least ten times. This sequence joins TRBV28 and TRBJ2-4; D may be TRBD2 (5 bases). Trimming removed 1 base from V and 11 bases from J, with 6 bases in between. This CDR3 is built from 11 residues. Germline V gene sequence: CDR1 MDHEN, CDR2 SYDVKM. DNA for the CDR3: TGTGCCAGCAGTTTATCCGGGGTTCAGTACTTC. Translated, it gives CASSLSGVQYF. The variable domain in full, with the rest retrieved from reference TRBV28 and TRBJ2-4, is DVKVTQSSRYLVKRTGEKVFLECVQDMDHENMFWYRQDPGLGLRLIYFSYDVKMKEKGDIPEGYSVSREKKERFSLILESASTNQTSMYLCASSLSGVQYFGAGTRLSVL.

This clonotype was recorded at least ten times. The chain has TRBV29-1 and TRBJ2-7; TRBD2 might be the D (5 bases). CDR1 SQVTM and CDR2 ANQGSEA come from the germline V gene. This CDR3 is 15 amino acids long. The ends were cut back, 0 bases at V and 3 bases at J, with 15 bases in the middle. CDR3 nucleotide sequence: TGCAGCGTTGAAGACAGCACTAGACCGAACTACGAGCAGTACTTC. Protein: CSVEDSTRPNYEQYF.

This clonotype was counted ten times or more. The V call is TRBV12-3 or TRBV12-4, the J call TRBJ2-3; 9 nucleotides match TRBD2. This CDR3 is 15 amino acids long. V lost 6 bases to trimming and J lost 10 bases; unmatched junction nucleotides: 14. The CDR3 protein is CASRAGTRGGRAQYF. CDR3 nucleotide sequence: TGTGCCAGCAGAGCAGGGACCAGGGGCGGGAGGGCGCAGTATTTT.

This clonotype was seen at least ten times. The chain links TRBV7-2 to TRBJ2-3; 9 bases align to TRBD2. Germline CDR1 and CDR2: SGHTA and FQGNSA. The CDR3 covers 16 residues. V lost 5 bases and J lost 0; bases outside the gene matches: 6. In nucleotides, the CDR3 is TGTGCCAGCAGCATTTCTAGCGGGGCTAGCACAGATACGCAGTATTTT. This encodes CASSISSGASTDTQYF.

This clonotype was seen repeatedly, ten times or more. The rearrangement uses TRBV7-3 and TRBJ2-3, with D hard to call. V lost 5 bases, J lost 0 bases, and 12 bases lay in between. The CDR3 runs 15 residues. Germline V lookup: CDR1 SGHTA, CDR2 FQGTGA. The CDR3 region has the DNA TGTGCCAGCAGCCCGACCAGTACTAGCACAGATACGCAGTATTTT. It codes for CASSPTSTSTDTQYF. The whole variable domain, remainder taken from reference TRBV7-3 and TRBJ2-3, is GAGVSQTPSNKVTEKGKYVELRCDPISGHTALYWYRQSLGQGPEFLIYFQGTGAADDSGLPNDRFFAVRPEGSVSTLKIQRTERGDSAVYLCASSPTSTSTDTQYFGPGTRLTVL.

This clonotype was recorded at least ten times. V gene TRBV12-3 or TRBV12-4 combines with J gene TRBJ2-2; D gene uncertain. Trimming took off 1 base at V and 3 bases at J, with 3 bases between the two ends. The CDR3 sequence is 13 residues long. CDR3 in amino acids: CASSLEDTGELFF. CDR3 DNA sequence: TGTGCCAGCAGTTTAGAGGACACCGGGGAGCTGTTTTTT.

This clonotype was observed many times. This sequence joins TRBV30 and TRBJ2-1; D is unresolved. Germline assignment: CDR1 GTSNPN and CDR2 SVGIG (reference sequence). The CDR3 loop spans 12 amino acids. V was shortened by 3 bases and J by 3 bases, with 6 bases between the two germline ends. The CDR3 DNA sequence: TGTGCCTGGAGACCCCTCTACAATGAGCAGTTCTTC. As protein: CAWRPLYNEQFF.

The chain uses TRBV12-3 or TRBV12-4 and TRBJ1-1; 8 bases fit TRBD1. With 4 bases clipped from V and 4 bases from J, the junction kept 11 bases outside the gene matches. The CDR3 is 16 residues long. In DNA, the CDR3 is TGTGCCAGCAGTTCCCTACAGGGGGGGTTGCGCACTGAAGCTTTCTTT. Its protein product is CASSSLQGGLRTEAFF.

This clonotype was seen ten or more times. The CDR3 sequence is CASSEGPRVPNQPQHF. The CDR3, as DNA: TGTGCCAGTAGTGAAGGCCCCAGGGTCCCCAATCAGCCCCAGCATTTT. The chain is built from TRBV19 and TRBJ1-5; D perhaps matches TRBD1 (5 bases). Germline loops: CDR1 LNHDA, CDR2 SQIVND (reference sequence). Trimming removed 5 bases from V and 3 bases from J, with 17 bases in between. The CDR3 has 16 residues. Supplemented by reference TRBV19 and TRBJ1-5, the full variable domain reads DGGITQSPKYLFRKEGQNVTLSCEQNLNHDAMYWYRQDPGQGLRLIYYSQIVNDFQKGDIAEGYSVSREKKESFPLTVTSAQKNPTAFYLCASSEGPRVPNQPQHFGDGTRLSIL.

This clonotype was found many times. CDR3 in amino acids: CASSPPLVQGNNSPLHF. In DNA, the CDR3 is TGTGCCAGCAGCCCCCCCCTTGTTCAGGGAAATAATTCACCCCTCCACTTT. The chain has TRBV11-2 and TRBJ1-6, with a tentative D call TRBD1 (5 bases). The ends were cut back, 5 bases at V and 5 bases at J, with 19 bases in the middle. Germline CDR1 is SGHAT and CDR2 is FQNNGV. There are 17 residues in the CDR3.

J is TRBJ2-1 and V is TRBV5-1; TRBD2 aligns across 11 bases. V shed 4 bases and J 7 bases; nucleotides not matched to a gene: 13. This CDR3 spans 17 amino acids. CDR1 SGHRS and CDR2 YFSETQ come from the germline V gene. CDR3 bases: TGCGCCAGCAGCCTACAGCCACTAGCGGGAGTGGGAAATGAGCAGTTCTTC. Amino acid sequence: CASSLQPLAGVGNEQFF.

This chain uses TRBV10-3 with TRBJ2-5; D ambiguous. In germline, CDR1 is ENHRY, CDR2 SYGVKD. The CDR3 has 13 amino acids. Trimming shortened V by 4 bases and J by 5 bases, and 11 bases separated the two germline ends. CDR3 sequence (DNA): TGTGCCATCAGTGTCGGCGTTGGGGAGACCCAGTACTTC. Its protein product is CAISVGVGETQYF.